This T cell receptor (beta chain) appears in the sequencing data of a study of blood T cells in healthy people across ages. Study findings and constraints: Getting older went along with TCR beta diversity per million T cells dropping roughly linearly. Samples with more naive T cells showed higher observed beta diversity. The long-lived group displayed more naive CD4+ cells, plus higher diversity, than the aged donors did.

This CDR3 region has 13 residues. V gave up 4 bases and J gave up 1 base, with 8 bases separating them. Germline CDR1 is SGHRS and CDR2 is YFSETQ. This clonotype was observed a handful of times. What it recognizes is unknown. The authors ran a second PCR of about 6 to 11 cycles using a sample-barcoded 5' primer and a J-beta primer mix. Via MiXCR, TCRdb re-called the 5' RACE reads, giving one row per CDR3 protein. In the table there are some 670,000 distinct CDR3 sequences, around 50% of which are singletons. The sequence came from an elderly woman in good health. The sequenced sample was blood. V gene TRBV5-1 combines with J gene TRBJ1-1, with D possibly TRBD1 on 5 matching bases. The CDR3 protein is CASSIDRNTEAFF. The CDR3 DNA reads TGCGCCAGCAGCATCGACAGGAACACTGAAGCTTTCTTT.